The next 25 T cell receptor beta chains were all read from a single sample in a study of cytomegalovirus exposure and HLA in healthy donors. The data were produced by immunoSEQ multiplex PCR, yet TCRdb's version contains in-frame clones alone and is incomplete. The data show roughly 310,000 clones, with around 90% seen just once and roughly 0.88% held by the top ten. Sequences were obtained from PBMCs. All receptors derive from a man between 25 and 39 years old in good health and CMV-seronegative.

The gene calls are TRBV4-3 and TRBJ2-2; D unclear. From germline, CDR1 is LGHNA and CDR2 YSLEER. This CDR3 comprises 13 residues. V was clipped by 3 bases and J by 8 bases, with 10 bases between them. The CDR3 loop reads CASSQGNYGELFF. Written as DNA, the CDR3 is TGCGCCAGCAGCCAGGGTAACTATGGGGAGCTGTTTTTT.

The chain joins TRBV11-2 to TRBJ1-3; D is unclear. The CDR3 runs to 15 residues. V shed 0 bases and J shed 0 bases, with 6 bases lying between them. Germline V CDR1 and CDR2: SGHAT, FQNNGV. The CDR3 coding sequence is TGTGCCAGCAGCTTAGACGGGATCTCTGGAAACACCATATATTTT. The encoded protein is CASSLDGISGNTIYF. Combining the CDR3 with reference TRBV11-2 and TRBJ1-3 gives the whole variable domain EAGVAQSPRYKIIEKRQSVAFWCNPISGHATLYWYQQILGQGPKLLIQFQNNGVVDDSQLPKDRFSAERLKGVDSTLKIQPAKLEDSAVYLCASSLDGISGNTIYFGEGSWLTVV.

The chain uses TRBV4-1 and TRBJ1-1; no firm D call. Looked up from germline, CDR1 is MGHRA and CDR2 is YSYEKL. The CDR3 runs to 13 residues. V shed 2 bases and J shed 3 bases, with 7 bases lying between them. The CDR3 loop reads CASSQLRDTEAFF. In nucleotides, the CDR3 is TGCGCCAGCAGCCAATTAAGAGACACTGAAGCTTTCTTT.

This clone was detected once. This rearrangement joins TRBV5-1 to TRBJ1-3; TRBD1 agrees at 7 bases. V trimming: 0 bases; J trimming: 4 bases; junction bases outside the gene matches: 4. Germline CDR1 is SGHRS and CDR2 is YFSETQ. The CDR3 length is 15 residues. The CDR3 bases are TGCGCCAGCAGCTTGGAATTGGGACAGGGAAACACCATATATTTT. Protein: CASSLELGQGNTIYF.

The J gene is TRBJ1-2, the V gene TRBV4-1, with 8 bases aligning to TRBD1. Germline V lookup: CDR1 MGHRA, CDR2 YSYEKL. V lost 0 bases, J lost 4 bases, and 19 bases stayed unmatched. CDR3 length: 20 amino acids. The CDR3 DNA reads as TGCGCCAGCAGCCAAGATAGCGGACAGGGAGGGTTTTTTCGGGGCTATGGCTACACCTTC. As protein: CASSQDSGQGGFFRGYGYTF.

The chain joins TRBV30 to TRBJ2-7; TRBD2 matches at 10 bases. J lost 1 base, V lost 0 bases, and 9 bases had no gene match. This CDR3 is 17 amino acids long. Looked up from germline, CDR1 is GTSNPN and CDR2 is SVGIG (reference sequence). CDR3 DNA: TGTGCCTGGAGTGTACGGTCTAGCGGGGGCCGATCCTACGAGCAGTACTTC. Translating gives CAWSVRSSGGRSYEQYF.

V is TRBV7-9 and J is TRBJ1-2; D not certain. Germline V gene data show CDR1 as SEHNR and CDR2 as FQNEAQ (reference sequence). The ends were cut back, 5 bases at V and 1 base at J, with 14 bases in the middle. This CDR3 is 15 amino acids long. The DNA for the CDR3 is TGTGCCAGCAGCCCACCAGAGGAACTTAACTATGGCTACACCTTC. Translated, it gives CASSPPEELNYGYTF.

J is TRBJ1-1 and V is TRBV2, with D tentatively TRBD1 (5 bases). This CDR3 is built from 13 residues. Trimming left V 9 bases short and J 1 base short, with 12 bases between. Looked up from germline, CDR1 is SNHLY and CDR2 is FYNNEI. CDR3 nucleotide sequence: TGTGCCAGGCATGGACAAAGGAACACTGAAGCTTTCTTT. Amino acid sequence: CARHGQRNTEAFF.

This chain links TRBV5-6 with TRBJ1-2; 7 positions match TRBD1. The germline V gene encodes CDR1 SGHDT and CDR2 YYEEEE. The J segment lost 1 base and the V segment lost 4 bases, leaving 4 bases of the junction unmatched. The CDR3 has 14 residues. The DNA for the CDR3 is TGTGCCAGCAGCCTGGGGACAGTTAACTATGGCTACACCTTC. Translating it yields CASSLGTVNYGYTF.

This chain uses TRBV4-3 with TRBJ1-5, with unresolved D. The V end was cut by 0 bases, the J end by 9 bases, with 33 bases between. The CDR3 sequence is 21 residues long. Germline values: CDR1 LGHNA, CDR2 YSLEER. CDR3 sequence: CASSQDYPTAGPDKPPRPQHF. In DNA, the CDR3 is TGCGCCAGCAGCCAAGATTACCCCACCGCAGGCCCGGATAAACCCCCTCGGCCCCAGCATTTT.

This chain connects TRBV10-2 to TRBJ2-1, with D possibly being TRBD1 (5 bases). This CDR3 comprises 15 residues. V dropped 2 bases and J dropped 3 bases, with 11 bases sitting between them. Germline V gene lookup returns CDR1 WSHSY and CDR2 SAAADI. CDR3 amino acids: CASSELDNDYNEQFF. In nucleotides, the CDR3 is TGCGCCAGCAGTGAGCTGGACAACGACTACAATGAGCAGTTCTTC.

DNA of the CDR3: TGTGCCAGCAGCGTAGGGGGCGGAACAGATACGCAGTATTTT. This translates into CASSVGGGTDTQYF. J is TRBJ2-3 and V is TRBV11-3, with 7 bases identical to TRBD1. Per the germline V gene, CDR1 is SGHNT and CDR2 is YENEEA. This CDR3 has 14 residues. Trimming cost V 5 bases and J 3 bases; bases outside gene matches: 5.

The genes are TRBV6-5 and TRBJ2-7; 9 bases are a match to TRBD1. The V and J ends lost 6 bases and 2 bases, in that order; junction bases with no gene match: 8. Germline CDR1 MNHEY, CDR2 SVGAGI. This CDR3 has 15 residues. CDR3 amino acids: CASSSGTGIAYEQYF. The CDR3, as DNA: TGTGCCAGCAGCTCCGGGACAGGGATTGCCTACGAGCAGTACTTC.

CDR3: CASRGRQNYGYTF. The CDR3 DNA reads as TGTGCCAGCAGGGGGCGACAGAACTATGGCTACACCTTC. V usage is TRBV6-5 and J usage is TRBJ1-2; TRBD1 is a possible D gene (5 bases). This CDR3 is 13 amino acids long. Germline V lookup: CDR1 MNHEY, CDR2 SVGAGI. Trimming took off 6 bases at V and 2 bases at J, with 10 bases between the two ends.

V and J are TRBV29-1 and TRBJ2-3; 11 bases are shared with TRBD2. V lost 8 bases and J lost 4; bases outside the gene matches: 11. The CDR3 extends over 15 amino acids. Germline CDR1 is SQVTM and CDR2 is ANQGSEA. The CDR3 DNA is TGCAGCACAACCCCTAGCGGGGGGAACTCAGATACGCAGTATTTT. Its translation: CSTTPSGGNSDTQYF.

The gene calls are TRBV5-6 and TRBJ1-2, with 8 nucleotides matching TRBD1. Germline V gene lookup returns CDR1 SGHDT and CDR2 YYEEEE. Trimming cost V 4 bases and J 3 bases; bases outside gene matches: 8. This CDR3 comprises 15 residues. The CDR3 DNA reads TGTGCCAGCAGCCCGGAAGACAGGGGCGACTATGGCTACACCTTC. The encoded protein is CASSPEDRGDYGYTF. Supplemented by reference TRBV5-6 and TRBJ1-2, the full variable domain reads DAGVTQSPTHLIKTRGQQVTLRCSPKSGHDTVSWYQQALGQGPQFIFQYYEEEERQRGNFPDRFSGHQFPNYSSELNVNALLLGDSALYLCASSPEDRGDYGYTFGSGTRLTVV.

V and J are TRBV6-1 and TRBJ2-7; D perhaps matches TRBD2 (6 bases). Germline lookup yields CDR1 MNHNS and CDR2 SASEGT. Trimming took 6 bases from V and 3 from J, leaving 15 bases between them. The CDR3 length is 14 residues. CDR3 bases: TGTGCCAGCAGACGGGGGACGGAATACTACGAGCAGTACTTC. Translated: CASRRGTEYYEQYF.

This sequence joins TRBV7-2 and TRBJ2-1; perhaps TRBD2 as D (5 bases). Deletions cut 1 base from V and 7 bases from J, with 14 bases between. This CDR3 has 15 amino acids. CDR1 and CDR2 from the germline V gene are SGHTA and FQGNSA. This CDR3 reads CASSLDPSGLNEQFF. For the CDR3, the DNA is TGTGCCAGCAGCTTAGATCCAAGCGGTTTGAATGAGCAGTTCTTC.

This clone was counted a single time. The chain carries TRBV5-5 and TRBJ1-3, with unresolved D. Trimming stripped 1 base from V and 0 bases from J, with 8 bases between. The CDR3 spans 15 residues. Germline assignment: CDR1 SGHKS and CDR2 YYEKEE (reference sequence). The DNA for the CDR3 is TGTGCCAGCAGCTTGTACCGGTTCTCTGGAAACACCATATATTTT. Translated: CASSLYRFSGNTIYF.

The V call is TRBV6-5, the J call TRBJ1-1; D ambiguous. Germline V gene lookup returns CDR1 MNHEY and CDR2 SVGAGI. Between the trimmed V and J ends, which lost 8 bases and 3 bases, there was a span of 13 bases. The CDR3 has 13 amino acids. CDR3 sequence (DNA): TGTGCCAGCGGGCGAAGTAGAGACACTGAAGCTTTCTTT. Translation gives CASGRSRDTEAFF.

The CDR3 here is CASSTLADRGSEAFF. In nucleotides, the CDR3 is TGTGCCAGTAGTACATTGGCTGACAGGGGGTCTGAAGCTTTCTTT. V usage is TRBV19 and J usage is TRBJ1-1; 9 positions match TRBD1. This CDR3 is 15 amino acids long. Losses at the gene ends were 4 bases for V and 6 bases for J; bases not matched to a gene: 9. Germline CDR1 reads LNHDA; CDR2 reads SQIVND (reference sequence).

The chain combines TRBV7-6 with TRBJ2-2, with 9 nucleotides matching TRBD1. This CDR3 spans 18 amino acids. V trimming: 2 bases; J trimming: 0 bases; junction bases outside the gene matches: 7. Germline CDR1 SGHVS, CDR2 FNYEAQ. CDR3 nucleotides: TGTGCCAGCAGCTTAACGACAGGGGGGGTTTCGAACACCGGGGAGCTGTTTTTT. Residues: CASSLTTGGVSNTGELFF.

The chain has TRBV4-3 and TRBJ1-2; 10 positions match TRBD1. The trim removed 3 bases at V and 8 bases at J, leaving 18 bases unmatched. The germline CDR1 and CDR2 sequences are LGHNA and YSLEER. The CDR3 extends over 18 amino acids. Here the CDR3 DNA reads TGCGCCAGCAGCCATGCCCCAGGGACAGGGGCGCAATCCCGAGGCTACACCTTC. As protein: CASSHAPGTGAQSRGYTF.

The V call is TRBV27, the J call TRBJ1-1; 10 positions match TRBD1. This CDR3 has 14 amino acids. Germline assignment: CDR1 MNHEY and CDR2 SMNVEV (reference sequence). V trimming: 9 bases; J trimming: 5 bases; junction bases outside the gene matches: 9. The CDR3 nucleotides read TGTGCCAGTTCGACAGGGGGCGCCTGGACTGAAGCTTTCTTT. Amino acids: CASSTGGAWTEAFF.

This clone was observed once. The V gene is TRBV7-2, the J gene TRBJ1-2, with a tentative D call TRBD1 (6 bases). CDR3 size: 12 residues. CDR1 is SGHTA and CDR2 is FQGNSA in the germline V gene. Trimming removed 4 bases from V and 5 bases from J, with 8 bases in between. The CDR3 coding sequence is TGTGCCAGCAGCTCGACAGGTTATGGCTACACCTTC. Its protein product is CASSSTGYGYTF.